Following are 22 T cell receptor beta chains from one sample sequenced in a study of glioma-infiltrating T cells. TCR alpha and beta CDR3 regions were amplified from RNA using iRepertoire nested multiplex PCR. TCRdb processed the multiplex PCR reads anew with MiXCR; each CDR3 protein has one entry. The table has under 3,000 distinct CDR3 sequences, roughly two thirds seen once; the top ten hold 28%. Sequencing used glioma tissue, nonneoplastic brain tissue, or PBMCs (not recorded which). Receptor source: a human donor with low-grade glioma or glioblastoma, undergoing nonglioma brain surgery, or in good health (not recorded which).

Of note for this clonotype: At one end, the junction sequence differs from germline, possibly due to a read error. The J gene is TRBJ2-2, the V gene TRBV20-1; D may match TRBD1 or TRBD2 (5 bases each). The CDR3 has 11 residues. Germline CDR1 and CDR2: DFQATT and SNEGSKA (reference sequence). CDR3 sequence: CSARPPGALFF. For the CDR3, the DNA is TGCAGTGCTCGCCCCCCCGGGGCGCTGTTTTTT.

This chain uses TRBV27 with TRBJ2-3; 7 bases align to TRBD2. Germline-derived CDR1 and CDR2 are MNHEY and SMNVEV (reference sequence). V was clipped by 4 bases and J by 4 bases; unmatched bases: 11. CDR3 length: 16 amino acids. CDR3 DNA sequence: TGTGCCAGCAGTTGTTATTGGACCGGGGGGTCAGATACGCAGTATTTT. Protein product: CASSCYWTGGSDTQYF.

Comment on this clonotype: Given the absence of the conserved phenylalanine or tryptophan at the CDR3 end, a read error is likely. The chain combines TRBV3-1 with TRBJ2-5, with D possibly matching TRBD2 (5 bases). The CDR3 is 14 residues long. CDR1 is LGHDT, CDR2 YNNKEL, per germline (reference sequence). For the CDR3, the DNA is TGTGCCAGCAGCCCGAGGACGGGGAGAGAGGCCCAGTACTTG. Protein product: CASSPRTGREAQYL.

In the case of this clonotype: At one of its ends the junction is not consistent with the germline gene, which may arise from a read error. The rearrangement uses TRBV29-1 and TRBJ2-3; D uncertain. The CDR3 has 13 residues. CDR1 SQVTM and CDR2 ANQGSEA come from the germline V gene. CDR3 in amino acids: CSGEDGLPDTQYF. In DNA, the CDR3 is TGCAGCGGTGAAGACGGGCTGCCAGATACGCAGTATTTT.

This clonotype is labeled medium-sized (0.01 to 0.1%). The chain joins TRBV12-5 to TRBJ1-1; D is undetermined. Germline assignment: CDR1 LGHNT and CDR2 FRNRAP. The CDR3 extends over 13 amino acids. Trimming removed 3 bases from V and 4 bases from J, with 9 bases in between. CDR3 residues: CASGLPPGTEAFF. The CDR3 coding sequence is TGTGCTAGTGGTTTACCCCCAGGCACTGAAGCTTTCTTT. The full variable domain, completed using reference TRBV12-5 and TRBJ1-1, is DARVTQTPRHKVTEMGQEVTMRCQPILGHNTVFWYRQTMMQGLELLAYFRNRAPLDDSGMPKDRFSAEMPDATLATLKIQPSEPRDSAVYFCASGLPPGTEAFFGQGTRLTVV.

As for this clonotype: An end of the junction differs from the germline gene, which may be a read error. The chain recombines TRBV15 with TRBJ1-2; D is perhaps TRBD1 (5 bases). This CDR3 is built from 14 residues. Germline CDR1 reads LNHNV; CDR2 reads YYDKDF (reference sequence). CDR3 DNA: TGTGCCACCAGAAGAGATGACAGCGGGTATGGCTACAGCTTC. The encoded protein is CATRRDDSGYGYSF.

This clonotype is a singleton in its sample. One end of the junction varies from germline; a read error may be responsible. The gene calls are TRBV7-9 and TRBJ1-2, with 9 bases that match TRBD1. Per germline, CDR1 SEHNR and CDR2 FQNEAQ (reference sequence). The CDR3 length is 13 residues. The CDR3 sequence: CASSTGQGNNYTF. CDR3 nucleotides: TGTGCAAGCAGTACTGGACAGGGGAATAACTACACCTTC.

This clonotype qualifies as medium-sized. This chain joins TRBV12-3 or TRBV12-4 and TRBJ2-1; D may be TRBD1 or TRBD2 (5 bases each). The CDR3 is 15 residues long. Trimming shortened V by 2 bases and J by 6 bases, and 14 bases separated the two germline ends. The CDR3, as DNA: TGTGCCAGCAGTTTATTGGGGGATAAAGGCAATGAGCAGTTCTTC. Protein sequence: CASSLLGDKGNEQFF.

This clonotype was counted once. This sequence joins TRBV15 and TRBJ2-3; TRBD1 aligns across 7 bases. The CDR3 length is 16 residues. The germline V gene encodes CDR1 LNHNV and CDR2 YYDKDF (reference sequence). After removal of 3 bases from V and 4 bases from J, the junction contained 10 bases not matched to a gene. CDR3 protein: CATSSDSMTGPDTQYF. The DNA of the CDR3 is TGTGCCACCAGCAGTGACTCGATGACAGGGCCAGATACGCAGTATTTT.

The chain links TRBV20-1 to TRBJ2-5, with 10 bases fitting TRBD2. The germline V gene encodes CDR1 DFQATT and CDR2 SNEGSKA (reference sequence). The V gene end was trimmed by 0 bases and the J gene end by 5 bases; junction bases not matched to a gene: 9. The CDR3 is 16 amino acids. The CDR3 reads CSARDPASGGRETQYF. The CDR3, as DNA: TGCAGTGCTAGAGATCCGGCTAGCGGGGGTCGGGAGACCCAGTACTTC.

The chain couples TRBV20-1 to TRBJ1-5, with D tentatively TRBD1 (5 bases). The CDR3 totals 14 residues. Germline CDR1 reads DFQATT; CDR2 reads SNEGSKA (reference sequence). Trimming pared 8 bases from V and 2 bases from J, leaving 16 bases between. The CDR3 coding sequence is TGCAGTACTAAGACAGTGTGGGGCAATCAGCCCCAGCATTTT. Translation: CSTKTVWGNQPQHF.

The chain recombines TRBV27 with TRBJ1-2; 10 bases are a match to TRBD1. The CDR3 length is 17 residues. CDR1 is MNHEY and CDR2 is SMNVEV in the germline V gene (reference sequence). Germline trimming cut 5 bases from V and 3 bases from J; bases unmatched to any gene: 12. The chain's CDR3 is CASSGDWTGGGHYGYTF. CDR3 DNA sequence: TGTGCCAGCAGTGGTGATTGGACAGGGGGGGGCCACTATGGCTACACCTTC.

On this clonotype itself: The CDR3 does not end in the conserved phenylalanine or tryptophan, so this is likely a read error. The chain is built from TRBV6-6 and TRBJ1-1; TRBD1 is a possible D gene (5 bases). The CDR3 length is 14 residues. The germline gives CDR1 MNHNY, CDR2 SVGAGI (reference sequence). Between the trimmed V and J ends, which lost 2 bases and 10 bases, there was a span of 17 bases. For the CDR3, the DNA is TGTGCCAGCAGTTACAGGGGCCGGAACTCTGGAGCTTTCCTT. Protein product: CASSYRGRNSGAFL.

This chain connects TRBV12-3 or TRBV12-4 to TRBJ2-7, with 8 nucleotides matching TRBD1. V gave up 1 base and J gave up 2 bases; unmatched junction bases: 10. This CDR3 contains 17 residues. In DNA form, the CDR3 reads TGTGCCAGCAGTTTAGTTCCGAGACAGGGGATGGCCTACGAGCAGTACTTC. Protein sequence: CASSLVPRQGMAYEQYF.

CDR3 coding DNA: TGTGCCAGCAGCCCAGAGAGGACAGGGGGGTCAGATACGCAGTATTTT. Translation gives CASSPERTGGSDTQYF. The chain recombines TRBV14 with TRBJ2-3; TRBD1 matches 10 bases. This CDR3 spans 16 amino acids. Looked up from germline, CDR1 is SGHDN and CDR2 is FVKESK. Trimming removed 4 bases from V and 4 bases from J; junction bases left unmatched: 8.

The chain employs TRBV20-1 and TRBJ2-3, with TRBD2 matching 10 bases. Germline-derived CDR1 and CDR2 are DFQATT and SNEGSKA (reference sequence). The CDR3 has 16 residues. V lost 0 bases and J lost 3; bases outside the gene matches: 6. CDR3 bases: TGCAGTGCTAGAGATCCGGCTAGCGGGAGAACAGATACGCAGTATTTT. Translated: CSARDPASGRTDTQYF.

Many counts were recorded for this clonotype. The conserved closing phenylalanine or tryptophan is absent in this CDR3, likely reflecting a read error. The CDR3 bases are TGCGCCAGCAGCCAACTTTTGACCGCCGGCTCTGGAAACACCATATATTTA. This codes for CASSQLLTAGSGNTIYL. The chain carries TRBV4-1 and TRBJ1-3; D call uncertain. Germline V gene lookup returns CDR1 MGHRA and CDR2 YSYEKL. V lost 2 bases, J lost 0 bases, and 14 bases lay in between. The CDR3 covers 17 residues.

In its sample, this clonotype was seen once. A read error is likely, as this CDR3 ends without the conserved phenylalanine or tryptophan. The DNA is left out, because the CDR3 cannot be placed on it with certainty; the CDR3 is given as TCRdb lists it. This chain joins TRBV7-8 and TRBJ2-7. Looked up from germline, CDR1 is SGHVS and CDR2 is FQNEAQ. The CDR3 extends over 15 residues, inclusive of both ends. This CDR3 reads CAGSFSGGGSHERYL.

Turning to this clonotype: One junction end does not reproduce the germline sequence, and a read error may be involved. This sequence joins TRBV27 and TRBJ1-1, with D unclear. The CDR3 has 13 amino acids. Germline-derived CDR1 and CDR2 are MNHEY and SMNVEV (reference sequence). CDR3 protein: CDSSTSRNTEAFF. The CDR3 DNA reads as TGTGACAGCAGTACCAGCCGGAACACTGAAGCTTTCTTT.

On this clonotype itself: The junction differs from germline at one of its ends, possibly a read error. This sequence joins TRBV12-3 or TRBV12-4 and TRBJ2-1; D may be TRBD1 or TRBD2 (5 bases each). The CDR3 runs 12 residues. The chain's CDR3 is CASSLLGDEQSF. The DNA of the CDR3 is TGTGCCAGCAGTTTATTGGGGGATGAGCAGTCCTTC.

This clonotype is large by share. The V and J genes are TRBV6-1 and TRBJ2-7, with D tentatively TRBD1 or TRBD2 (5 bases each). The V and J ends lost 2 bases and 6 bases respectively, with 11 bases between them. The CDR3 covers 13 residues. Germline CDR1 reads MNHNS; CDR2 reads SASEGT. This CDR3 reads CASSETARGEQYV. The CDR3, as DNA: TGTGCCAGCAGTGAAACGGCGAGGGGCGAGCAGTACGTC.

As regards this clonotype: This clone may be a read error of a much larger clone one base away. The chain carries TRBV29-1 and TRBJ2-7; maybe TRBD1 (6 bases). Germline loops: CDR1 SQVTM, CDR2 ANQGSEA. The CDR3 sequence is 11 residues long. The CDR3 loop reads CGATQGNEQYV. CDR3 sequence (DNA): TGCGGCGCGACCCAGGGGAACGAGCAGTACGTC.